Included here is one TCR beta chain sequence, with context. The table lists this clonotype with a few counts. There is no known antigen for this receptor. Within one base of it there is no much larger clone, and no base qualities were kept. The run used an Illumina HiSeq 1500. TCRdb ran its own pipeline on the public reads, namely fastp trimming at Q25 and MiXCR clone calling, and kept in-frame beta chains. Rows are unified per CDR3 protein, each entry keeping the most common DNA and genes. This sample lists under 850,000 distinct CDR3 sequences; 35% were detected once. The ten largest clones represent under 3.5% of the sample. The data stem from a study of T cell repertoires in cytomegalovirus infection (dated by TCRdb to between 2018 and 2021). Context from the whole study: Donor HLA type was relevant to the analysis, as public TCR beta signatures indicated carriage of CMV infection together with the matching HLA type.

Overall results and qualifications from the work: In both this cohort and an independent roughly 330-donor cohort, the cumulative frequency of public TCR beta family members distinguished carriers of CMV infection plus the relevant HLA type. The ex vivo response was dominated by HLA-C-restricted CMV-specific TCR beta clonotypes, which also provided the single most frequent clonotype in two of eight donors.

The CDR3 goes from the cysteine to the phenylalanine over 16 residues. Just the 48-base CDR3 DNA is kept, in frame starting at base 1. V is shortened by 3 bases, J by 2 bases, and the region joining them spans 13 bases. As encoded in the germline V gene, CDR1 is MDHEN while CDR2 is SYDVKM. The chain is made from TRBV28 and TRBJ1-4, and possibly TRBD1, on 6 matching bases. This clonotype was obtained from a human donor in good health (CMV status not recorded). Some clones in this sample may be carry-over from other donors' samples. The sample taken for sequencing was PBMCs. The DNA sequence is TGTGCCAGCAGTTTCTCGCACAGGGCTACTAATGAAAAACTGTTTTTT. Its translation is CASSFSHRATNEKLFF.